This entry describes one T cell receptor (beta chain). No antigen is known for it. These data come from a study of beta chain features in type 1 diabetes. Overall study findings and caveats: Patients with Type 1 diabetes showed moderately but significantly shorter TCRB CDR3s in all four CD4+ subsets. Type 1 diabetes patients had fewer VDJ junction insertions and more deletions.

Expressed TCRB transcripts were sequenced, since all the RNA that had been isolated was reverse transcribed. Profiling relied on immunoSEQ multiplex PCR, and the TCRdb table lists in-frame clones only, not all of them. The sample shows under 200,000 clones, 10% to 13% of them seen only once. Every sorted population was more than 95% pure. The TCR originated in a man aged 25-40 years with type 1 diabetes. The specimen was central memory CD4+ T cells from blood.

The CDR3 region is CAISVAGQGPNNEQFF. Here the CDR3 DNA reads TGTGCCATCAGTGTGGCGGGACAGGGCCCTAACAATGAGCAGTTCTTC. The V call is TRBV10-3, the J call TRBJ2-1; TRBD1 agrees at 9 bases. The CDR3 is 16 residues long. The V gene end was trimmed by 4 bases and the J gene end by 5 bases; junction bases not matched to a gene: 9. Looked up from germline, CDR1 is ENHRY and CDR2 is SYGVKD.